This T cell receptor beta chain was retrieved from a study of early T cells in non-severe SARS-CoV-2 infection. Germline V gene sequence: CDR1 MDHEN, CDR2 SYDVKM. This CDR3 has 11 residues. Trimming took 7 bases from V and 8 from J; bases not matched to a gene: 5. TCRdb re-called the 5' RACE reads through MiXCR, storing one row per CDR3 protein. The sample holds around 55,000 distinct CDR3 sequences, around 12% seen once. The sequence came from an adult who was a healthcare worker with PCR-confirmed SARS-CoV-2 infection or an uninfected control (not recorded which). This chain links TRBV28 with TRBJ2-7; 7 bases are shared with TRBD2. Sequencing was done on a sample of whole blood. The CDR3 DNA sequence: TGTGCCAGCATAAGCGGGGACCAGCAGTACTTC. Its protein is CASISGDQQYF.